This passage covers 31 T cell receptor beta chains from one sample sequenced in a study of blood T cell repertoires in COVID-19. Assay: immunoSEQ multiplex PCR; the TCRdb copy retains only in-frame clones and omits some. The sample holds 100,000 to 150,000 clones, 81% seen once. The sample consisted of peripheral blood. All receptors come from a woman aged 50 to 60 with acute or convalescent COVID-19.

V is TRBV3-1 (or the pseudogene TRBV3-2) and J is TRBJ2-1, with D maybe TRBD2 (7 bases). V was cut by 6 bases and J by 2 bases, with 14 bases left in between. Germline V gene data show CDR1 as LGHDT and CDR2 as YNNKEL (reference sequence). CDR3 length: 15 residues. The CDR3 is CASRTGGPPYNEQFF. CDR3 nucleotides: TGTGCCAGCAGAACGGGGGGCCCTCCCTACAATGAGCAGTTCTTC.

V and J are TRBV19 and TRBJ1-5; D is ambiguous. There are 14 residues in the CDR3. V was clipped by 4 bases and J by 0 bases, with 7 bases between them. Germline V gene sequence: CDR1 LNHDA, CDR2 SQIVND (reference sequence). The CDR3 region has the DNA TGTGCCAGTAGTACAGGAAATAGCAATCAGCCCCAGCATTTT. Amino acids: CASSTGNSNQPQHF.

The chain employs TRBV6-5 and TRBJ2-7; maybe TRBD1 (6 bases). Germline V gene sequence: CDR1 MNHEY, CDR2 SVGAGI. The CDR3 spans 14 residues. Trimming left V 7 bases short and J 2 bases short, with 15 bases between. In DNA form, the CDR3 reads TGTGCCAGCACAAAGACAGGAAAAGCCTACGAGCAGTACTTC. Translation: CASTKTGKAYEQYF.

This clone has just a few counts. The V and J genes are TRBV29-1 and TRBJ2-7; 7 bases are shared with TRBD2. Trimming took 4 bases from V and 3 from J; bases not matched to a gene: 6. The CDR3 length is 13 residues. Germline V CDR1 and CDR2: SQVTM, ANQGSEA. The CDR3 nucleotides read TGCAGCGTTGGCGGGGGAGCCAACTACGAGCAGTACTTC. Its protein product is CSVGGGANYEQYF.

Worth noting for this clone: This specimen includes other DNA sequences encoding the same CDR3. The CDR3 DNA reads TGTGCCAGCTCACCGACAGGGACCTACGAGCAGTACTTC. As protein: CASSPTGTYEQYF. V usage is TRBV18 and J usage is TRBJ2-7, with 7 bases that match TRBD1. V was pared by 3 bases and J by 2 bases, with 1 base of the junction left unmatched. The CDR3 is made up of 13 amino acids. CDR1 KGHSH and CDR2 LQKENI come from the germline V gene.

DNA of the CDR3: TGTGCCAGCAGCTTCACTAACTCACCCCTCCACTTT. As protein: CASSFTNSPLHF. The V gene is TRBV7-9, the J gene TRBJ1-6, with D unclear. Trimming removed 3 bases from V and 10 bases from J, with 7 bases in between. Germline loops: CDR1 SEHNR, CDR2 FQNEAQ (reference sequence). This CDR3 contains 12 residues.

The CDR3 loop reads CASSLRWTRDEQYF. The CDR3 DNA reads TGTGCCAGCAGCTTAAGGTGGACTCGGGACGAGCAGTACTTC. The rearrangement links TRBV7-8 to TRBJ2-7, with TRBD2 as a possible D gene (5 bases). Trimming took off 2 bases at V and 5 bases at J, with 13 bases between the two ends. The CDR3 covers 14 residues. Germline V gives CDR1 SGHVS, CDR2 FQNEAQ.

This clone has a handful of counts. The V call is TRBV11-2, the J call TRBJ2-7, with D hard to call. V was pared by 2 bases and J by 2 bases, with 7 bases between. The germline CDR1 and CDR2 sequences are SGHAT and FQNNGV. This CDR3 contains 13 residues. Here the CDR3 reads CASSLYSTYEQYF. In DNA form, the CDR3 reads TGTGCCAGCAGCTTATACTCGACCTACGAGCAGTACTTC.

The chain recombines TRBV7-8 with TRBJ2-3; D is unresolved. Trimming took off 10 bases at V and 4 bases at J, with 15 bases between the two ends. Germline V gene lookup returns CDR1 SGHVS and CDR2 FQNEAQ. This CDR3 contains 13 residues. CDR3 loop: CATSPRVADTQYF. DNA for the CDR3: TGTGCCACCTCACCCCGGGTCGCAGATACGCAGTATTTT.

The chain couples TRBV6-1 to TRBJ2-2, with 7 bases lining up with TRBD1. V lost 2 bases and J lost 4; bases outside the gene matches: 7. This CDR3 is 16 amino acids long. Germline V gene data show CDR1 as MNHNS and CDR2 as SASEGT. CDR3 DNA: TGTGCCAGCAGTGAACTACAGGGGATACGCACCGGGGAGCTGTTTTTT. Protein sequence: CASSELQGIRTGELFF.

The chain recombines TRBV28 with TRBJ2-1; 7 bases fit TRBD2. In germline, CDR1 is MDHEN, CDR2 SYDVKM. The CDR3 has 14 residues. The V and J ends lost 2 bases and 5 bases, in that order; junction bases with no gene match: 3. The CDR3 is CASSLSGADNEQFF. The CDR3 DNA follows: TGTGCCAGCAGTTTAAGCGGGGCCGACAATGAGCAGTTCTTC.

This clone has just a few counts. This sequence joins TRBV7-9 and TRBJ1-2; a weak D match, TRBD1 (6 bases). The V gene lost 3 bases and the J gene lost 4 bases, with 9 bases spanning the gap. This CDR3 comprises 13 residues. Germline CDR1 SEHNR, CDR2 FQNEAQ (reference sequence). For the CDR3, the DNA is TGTGCCAGCAGCTTGGGACACTTCTATGGCTACACCTTC. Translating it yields CASSLGHFYGYTF.

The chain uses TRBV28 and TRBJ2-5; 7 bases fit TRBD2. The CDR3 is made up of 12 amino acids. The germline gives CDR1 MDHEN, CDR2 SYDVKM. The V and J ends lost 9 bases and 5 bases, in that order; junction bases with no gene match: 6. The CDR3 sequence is CASRLAMETQYF. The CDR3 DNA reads TGTGCCAGTCGACTAGCTATGGAGACCCAGTACTTC. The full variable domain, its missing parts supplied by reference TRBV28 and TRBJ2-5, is DVKVTQSSRYLVKRTGEKVFLECVQDMDHENMFWYRQDPGLGLRLIYFSYDVKMKEKGDIPEGYSVSREKKERFSLILESASTNQTSMYLCASRLAMETQYFGPGTRLLVL.

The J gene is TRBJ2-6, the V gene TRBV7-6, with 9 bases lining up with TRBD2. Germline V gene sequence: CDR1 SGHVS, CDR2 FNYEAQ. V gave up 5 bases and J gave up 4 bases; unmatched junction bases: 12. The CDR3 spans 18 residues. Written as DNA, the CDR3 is TGTGCCAGCAGCCCTCTGGCGGGGGGGCCTGGCGGGGCCAACGTCCTGACTTTC. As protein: CASSPLAGGPGGANVLTF.

The CDR3 reads CASRTGLGEKLFF. The CDR3 nucleotides read TGTGCCAGCAGAACAGGGTTAGGTGAAAAACTGTTTTTT. The V and J genes are TRBV2 and TRBJ1-4; maybe TRBD1 (6 bases). V lost 6 bases and J 7 bases, leaving 12 bases between the germline ends. CDR1 is SNHLY, CDR2 FYNNEI, per germline. The CDR3 runs 13 residues.

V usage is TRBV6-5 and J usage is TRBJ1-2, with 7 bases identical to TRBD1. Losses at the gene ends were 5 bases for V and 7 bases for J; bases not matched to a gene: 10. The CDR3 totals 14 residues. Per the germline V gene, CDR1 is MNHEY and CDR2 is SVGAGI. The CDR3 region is CASSTGQVVGGYTF. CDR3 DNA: TGTGCCAGCAGTACAGGACAGGTAGTTGGTGGCTACACCTTC.

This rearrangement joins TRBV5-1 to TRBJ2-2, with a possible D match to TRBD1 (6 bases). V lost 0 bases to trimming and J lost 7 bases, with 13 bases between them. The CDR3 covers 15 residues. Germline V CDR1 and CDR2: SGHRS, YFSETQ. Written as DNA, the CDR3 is TGCGCCAGCAGCTTGGCGCAGGGACAAGTCGGGGAGCTGTTTTTT. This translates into CASSLAQGQVGELFF.

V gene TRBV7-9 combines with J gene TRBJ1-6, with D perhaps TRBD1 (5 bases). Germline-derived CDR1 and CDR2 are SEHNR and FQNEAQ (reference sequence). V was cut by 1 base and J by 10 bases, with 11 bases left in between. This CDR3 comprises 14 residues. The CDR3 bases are TGTGCCAGCAGCTTAGAGGCAGGGATCTCACCCCTCCACTTT. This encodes CASSLEAGISPLHF.

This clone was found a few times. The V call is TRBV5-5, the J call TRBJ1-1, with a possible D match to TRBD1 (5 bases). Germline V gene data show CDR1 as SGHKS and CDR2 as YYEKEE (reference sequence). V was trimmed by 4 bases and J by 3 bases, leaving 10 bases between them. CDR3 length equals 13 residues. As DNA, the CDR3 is TGTGCCAGCAGCCCCGACAGCGACACTGAAGCTTTCTTT. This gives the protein CASSPDSDTEAFF.

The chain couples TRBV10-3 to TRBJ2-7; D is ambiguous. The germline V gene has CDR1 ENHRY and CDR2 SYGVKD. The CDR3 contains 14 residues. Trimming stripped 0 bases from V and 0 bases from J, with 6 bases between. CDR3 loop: CAISESVSSYEQYF. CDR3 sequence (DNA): TGTGCCATCAGTGAGTCCGTGAGCTCCTACGAGCAGTACTTC.

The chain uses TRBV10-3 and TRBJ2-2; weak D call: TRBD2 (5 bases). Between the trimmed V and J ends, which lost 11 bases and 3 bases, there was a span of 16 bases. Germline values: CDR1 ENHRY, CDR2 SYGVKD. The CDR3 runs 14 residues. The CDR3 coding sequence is TGTGCCGCGGCCGGGGTACCCGACACCGGGGAGCTGTTTTTT. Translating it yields CAAAGVPDTGELFF.

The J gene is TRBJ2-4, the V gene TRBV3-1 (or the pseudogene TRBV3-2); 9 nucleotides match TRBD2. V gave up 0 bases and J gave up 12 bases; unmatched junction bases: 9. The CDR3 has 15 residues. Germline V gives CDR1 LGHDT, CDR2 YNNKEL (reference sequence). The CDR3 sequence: CASSQEALAGRGQYF. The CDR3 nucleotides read TGTGCCAGCAGCCAAGAAGCACTAGCGGGCCGGGGTCAGTACTTC.

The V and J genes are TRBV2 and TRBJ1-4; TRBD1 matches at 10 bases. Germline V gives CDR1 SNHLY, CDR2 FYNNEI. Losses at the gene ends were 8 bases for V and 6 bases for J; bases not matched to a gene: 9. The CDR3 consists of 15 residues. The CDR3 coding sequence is TGTGCCAGCTCCACAGGACAGGGGGTATATGAAAAACTGTTTTTT. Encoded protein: CASSTGQGVYEKLFF.

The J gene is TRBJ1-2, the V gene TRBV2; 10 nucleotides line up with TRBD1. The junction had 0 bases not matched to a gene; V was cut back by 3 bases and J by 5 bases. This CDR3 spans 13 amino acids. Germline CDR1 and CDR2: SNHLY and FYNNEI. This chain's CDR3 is CASSEDRGYGYTF. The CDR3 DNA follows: TGTGCCAGCAGTGAGGACAGGGGGTATGGCTACACCTTC.

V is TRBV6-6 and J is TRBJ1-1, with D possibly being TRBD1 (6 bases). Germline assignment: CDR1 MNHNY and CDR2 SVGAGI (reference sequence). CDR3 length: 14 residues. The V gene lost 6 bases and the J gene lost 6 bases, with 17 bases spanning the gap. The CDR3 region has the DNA TGTGCCAGCAGGGGGGCGAAGGAGAGTTCTGAAGCTTTCTTT. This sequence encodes CASRGAKESSEAFF.

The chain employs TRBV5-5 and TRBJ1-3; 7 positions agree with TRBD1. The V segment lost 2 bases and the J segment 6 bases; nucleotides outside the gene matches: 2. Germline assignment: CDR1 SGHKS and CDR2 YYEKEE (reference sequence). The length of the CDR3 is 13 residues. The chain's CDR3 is CASSLGQENTIYF. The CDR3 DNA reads TGTGCCAGCAGCTTAGGACAGGAAAACACCATATATTTT.

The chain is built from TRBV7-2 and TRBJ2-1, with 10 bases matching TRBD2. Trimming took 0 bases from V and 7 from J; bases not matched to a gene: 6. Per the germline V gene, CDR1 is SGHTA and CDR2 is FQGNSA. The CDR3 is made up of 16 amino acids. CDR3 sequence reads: CASSLARAGGPNEQFF. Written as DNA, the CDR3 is TGTGCCAGCAGCTTAGCAAGAGCGGGGGGGCCGAATGAGCAGTTCTTC.

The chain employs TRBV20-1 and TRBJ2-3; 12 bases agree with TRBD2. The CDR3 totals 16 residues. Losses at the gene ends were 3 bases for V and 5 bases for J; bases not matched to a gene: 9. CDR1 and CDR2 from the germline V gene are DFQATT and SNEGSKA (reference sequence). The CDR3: CSASPEWTSGVDTQYF. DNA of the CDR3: TGCAGTGCTAGTCCCGAGTGGACTAGCGGGGTAGATACGCAGTATTTT.

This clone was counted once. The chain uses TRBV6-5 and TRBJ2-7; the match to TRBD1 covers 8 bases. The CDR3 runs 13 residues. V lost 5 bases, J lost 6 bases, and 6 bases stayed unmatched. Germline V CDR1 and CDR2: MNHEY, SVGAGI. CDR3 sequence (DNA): TGTGCCAGCAGTCCCCACACAGGGGGCGAGCAGTACTTC. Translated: CASSPHTGGEQYF.

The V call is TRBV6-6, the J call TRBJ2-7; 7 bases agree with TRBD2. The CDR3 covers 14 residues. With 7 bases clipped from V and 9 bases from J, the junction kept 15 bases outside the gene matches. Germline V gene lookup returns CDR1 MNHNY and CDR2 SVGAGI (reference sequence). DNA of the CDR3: TGTGCCAGCACCCTGGGAGGGACTCGCCGGGGGCAGTACTTC. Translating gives CASTLGGTRRGQYF.

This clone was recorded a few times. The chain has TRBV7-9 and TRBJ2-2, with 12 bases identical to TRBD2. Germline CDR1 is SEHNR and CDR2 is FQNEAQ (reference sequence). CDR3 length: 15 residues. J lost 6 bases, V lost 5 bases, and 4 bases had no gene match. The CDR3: CASSVLAGGAGELFF. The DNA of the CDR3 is TGTGCCAGCAGCGTACTAGCGGGGGGTGCCGGGGAGCTGTTTTTT.